This TCR beta chain stems from a study of PD-L1 blockade in urothelial cancer. In the study overall: Blood analysis was done at 3 weeks (second dose) and 6 weeks after treatment began.

Time point reported: peripheral blood 6 weeks after treatment start. Patients yielded 1 to 8 samples each, pretreatment and on-treatment. Data came from immunoSEQ multiplex PCR; TCRdb stores just in-frame clones and leaves some out. The repertoire includes about 45,000 clones, roughly 82% of them detected once, and about 13% sits in the top ten. The receptor was isolated from a man aged 60 to 75 with urothelial cancer. This material consisted of PBMCs, taken around atezolizumab (anti-PD-L1) treatment.

The CDR3 here is CASSRGSSDEQFF. CDR3 sequence (DNA): TGTGCCAGCAGTCGGGGTTCGAGTGATGAGCAGTTCTTC. The V call is TRBV28, the J call TRBJ2-1; D possibly corresponds to TRBD2 (5 bases). The CDR3 runs 13 residues. Germline CDR1 is MDHEN and CDR2 is SYDVKM. Trimming cost V 5 bases and J 8 bases, with 13 bases left between them.